The T cell receptor (beta chain) described here comes from a study of graft-versus-host responses after intestinal transplantation. Study details: All recipients were transplanted with multivisceral, liver-intestinal, or isolated intestinal grafts. Findings and limits, study-wide: Some GvH clones were seen earlier in gut or blood, suggesting intestinal origin. Allografts of patients with graft-donor T cell macrochimerism showed high graft-versus-host to host-versus-graft clone ratios.

Only in-frame clones appear in the TCRdb table, and some are missing; sequencing was by immunoSEQ multiplex PCR. In the table there are 80,000 to 100,000 clones, 92% of which are singletons. As to this clone: Its antigen remains unknown.

CDR1 is SQVTM, CDR2 ANQGSEA, per germline. The CDR3 totals 13 residues. V shed 7 bases and J shed 0 bases, with 13 bases lying between them. The chain uses TRBV29-1 and TRBJ2-7, with no clear D. This receptor was taken from a human donor who was the organ donor for an intestinal transplant. Material: unstimulated CD8+ T cells sorted from spleen or lymph node cells, obtained before transplant. The CDR3 spells CSALRPSSYEQYF. CDR3 DNA: TGCAGCGCCCTTCGTCCCAGCTCCTACGAGCAGTACTTC.